This T cell receptor (beta chain) derives from a study of T cell responses to AZD1222 COVID-19 vaccine. Study-wide context: The study pooled second doses at about 4 or about 12 weeks.

TCRdb's table, derived via immunoSEQ multiplex PCR, lists solely in-frame clones and lacks some. The sample records some 180,000 clones, 85% to 95% being singletons. Comment on this clone: The antigen is not known.

This CDR3 spans 13 amino acids. The germline V gene encodes CDR1 SGHKS and CDR2 YYEKEE (reference sequence). The V end lost 0 bases, the J end lost 9 bases, and 7 bases lay between the germline ends. Study-wide results and caveats: It was only a handful of AZD1222 recipients who were seropositive at baseline.

The chain couples TRBV5-5 to TRBJ1-6; D gene unclear. The receptor was isolated from an adult in good health. The sequencing used peripheral blood, collected on day 0 of AZD1222 vaccination. In DNA form, the CDR3 reads TGTGCCAGCAGCTTGGAGTGGGCTTCACCCCTCCACTTT. Translation: CASSLEWASPLHF.